This entry describes one TCR beta chain. The CDR3 runs to 13 residues. The germline CDR1 and CDR2 sequences are LNHDA and SQIVND (reference sequence). The V and J ends lost 6 bases and 4 bases, in that order; junction bases with no gene match: 3. This sample is drawn from a study of cytomegalovirus exposure and HLA in healthy donors. 13 Jbeta primers and 60 Vbeta primers were used for the PCR. Produced via immunoSEQ multiplex PCR; TCRdb's table is partial and in-frame only. This sample yields approximately 95,000 clones, of which 81% are seen a single time; less than 4.5% belongs to the top ten. The receptor was derived from a woman aged 65 to 85 in good health and CMV-seropositive. Input material: PBMCs. The chain carries TRBV19 and TRBJ1-1; 9 bases are shared with TRBD1. In DNA form, the CDR3 reads TGTGCCAGTAGCCGGACAGGGGTCACTGAAGCTTTCTTT. Protein product: CASSRTGVTEAFF.